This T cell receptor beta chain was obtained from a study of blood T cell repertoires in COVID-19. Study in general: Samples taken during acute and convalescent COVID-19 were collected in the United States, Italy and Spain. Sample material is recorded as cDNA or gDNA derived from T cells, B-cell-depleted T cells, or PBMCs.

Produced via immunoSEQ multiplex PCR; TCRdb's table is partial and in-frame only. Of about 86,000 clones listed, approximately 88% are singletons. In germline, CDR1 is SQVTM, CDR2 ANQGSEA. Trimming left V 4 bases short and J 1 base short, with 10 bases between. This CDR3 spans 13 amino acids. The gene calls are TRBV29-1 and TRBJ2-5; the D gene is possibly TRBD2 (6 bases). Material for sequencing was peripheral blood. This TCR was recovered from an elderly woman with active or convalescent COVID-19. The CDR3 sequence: CSVGGAGQETQYF. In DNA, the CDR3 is TGCAGCGTTGGCGGGGCGGGCCAAGAGACCCAGTACTTC.